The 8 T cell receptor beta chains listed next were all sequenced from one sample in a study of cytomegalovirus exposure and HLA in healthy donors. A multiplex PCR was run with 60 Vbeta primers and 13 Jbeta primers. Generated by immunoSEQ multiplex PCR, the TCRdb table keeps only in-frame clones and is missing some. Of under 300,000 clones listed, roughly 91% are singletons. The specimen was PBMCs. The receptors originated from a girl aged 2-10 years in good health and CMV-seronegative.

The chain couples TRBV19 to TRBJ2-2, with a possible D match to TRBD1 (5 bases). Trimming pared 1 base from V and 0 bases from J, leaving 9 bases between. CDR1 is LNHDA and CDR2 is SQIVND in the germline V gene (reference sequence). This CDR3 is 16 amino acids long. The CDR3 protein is CASSIVAGTNTGELFF. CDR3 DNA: TGTGCCAGTAGTATAGTGGCAGGGACGAACACCGGGGAGCTGTTTTTT.

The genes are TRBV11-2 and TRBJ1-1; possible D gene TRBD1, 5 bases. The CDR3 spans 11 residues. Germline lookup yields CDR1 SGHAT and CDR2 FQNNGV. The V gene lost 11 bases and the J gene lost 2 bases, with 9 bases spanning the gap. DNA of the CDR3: TGTGCCTCCAGGGCTAACACTGAAGCTTTCTTT. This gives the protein CASRANTEAFF. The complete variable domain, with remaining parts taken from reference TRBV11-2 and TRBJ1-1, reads EAGVAQSPRYKIIEKRQSVAFWCNPISGHATLYWYQQILGQGPKLLIQFQNNGVVDDSQLPKDRFSAERLKGVDSTLKIQPAKLEDSAVYLCASRANTEAFFGQGTRLTVV.

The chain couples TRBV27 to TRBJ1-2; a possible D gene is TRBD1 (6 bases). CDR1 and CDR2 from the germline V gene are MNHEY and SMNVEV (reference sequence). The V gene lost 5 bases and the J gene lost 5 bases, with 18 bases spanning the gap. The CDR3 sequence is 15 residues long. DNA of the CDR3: TGTGCCAGCAGTCCGGACACCCCAGGGGAATATGGCTACACCTTC. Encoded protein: CASSPDTPGEYGYTF.

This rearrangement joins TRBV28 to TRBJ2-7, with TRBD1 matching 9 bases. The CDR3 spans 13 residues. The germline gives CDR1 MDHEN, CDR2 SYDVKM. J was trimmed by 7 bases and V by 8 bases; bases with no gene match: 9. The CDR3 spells CASRDRVFLEQYF. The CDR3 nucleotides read TGTGCCAGCCGGGACAGGGTGTTTTTGGAGCAGTACTTC.

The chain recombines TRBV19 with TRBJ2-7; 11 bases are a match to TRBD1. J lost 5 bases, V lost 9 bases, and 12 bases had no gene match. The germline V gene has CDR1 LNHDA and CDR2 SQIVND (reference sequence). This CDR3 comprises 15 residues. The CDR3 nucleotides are TGTGCCAGCGCCAGGCCGGGACAGGGGGGCGACGAGCAGTACTTC. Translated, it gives CASARPGQGGDEQYF.

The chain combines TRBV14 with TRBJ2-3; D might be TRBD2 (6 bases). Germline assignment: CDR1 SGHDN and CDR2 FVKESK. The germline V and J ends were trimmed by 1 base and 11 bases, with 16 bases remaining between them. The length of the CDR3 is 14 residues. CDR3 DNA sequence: TGTGCCAGCAGCCAAGTCACACCGGGGGTGAGGCAGTATTTT. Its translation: CASSQVTPGVRQYF. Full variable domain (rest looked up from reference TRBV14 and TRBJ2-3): EAGVTQFPSHSVIEKGQTVTLRCDPISGHDNLYWYRRVMGKEIKFLLHFVKESKQDESGMPNNRFLAERTGGTYSTLKVQPAELEDSGVYFCASSQVTPGVRQYFGPGTRLTVL.

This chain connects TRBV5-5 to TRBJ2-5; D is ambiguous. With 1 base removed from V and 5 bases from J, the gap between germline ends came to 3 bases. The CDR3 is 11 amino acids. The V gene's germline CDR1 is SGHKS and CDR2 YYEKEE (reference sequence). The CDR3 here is CASSLSETQYF. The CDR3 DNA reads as TGTGCCAGCAGCTTGTCGGAGACCCAGTACTTC.

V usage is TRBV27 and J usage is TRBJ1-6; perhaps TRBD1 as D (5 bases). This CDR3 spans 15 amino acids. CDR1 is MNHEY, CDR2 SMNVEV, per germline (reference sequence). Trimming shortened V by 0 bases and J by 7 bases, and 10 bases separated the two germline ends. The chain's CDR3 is CASSLSETVNSPLHF. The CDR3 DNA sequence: TGTGCCAGCAGTTTATCCGAGACAGTGAATTCACCCCTCCACTTT.